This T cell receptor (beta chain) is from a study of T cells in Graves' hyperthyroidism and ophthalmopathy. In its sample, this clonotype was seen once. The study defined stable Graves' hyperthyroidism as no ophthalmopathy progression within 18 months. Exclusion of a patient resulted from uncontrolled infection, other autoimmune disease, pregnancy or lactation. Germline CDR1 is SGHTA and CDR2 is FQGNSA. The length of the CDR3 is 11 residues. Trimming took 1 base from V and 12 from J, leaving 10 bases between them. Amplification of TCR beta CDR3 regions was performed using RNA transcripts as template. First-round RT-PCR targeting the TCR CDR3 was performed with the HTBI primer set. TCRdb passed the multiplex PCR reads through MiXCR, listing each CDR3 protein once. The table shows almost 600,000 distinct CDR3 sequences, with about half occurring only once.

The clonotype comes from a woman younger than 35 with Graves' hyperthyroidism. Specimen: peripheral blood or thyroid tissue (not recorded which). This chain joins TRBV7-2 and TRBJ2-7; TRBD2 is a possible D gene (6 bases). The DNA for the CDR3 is TGTGCCAGCAGCTTAGGCCTAGCGTTGTACTTC. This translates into CASSLGLALYF.